This T cell receptor (beta chain) was recorded in a study of blood T cell repertoires in COVID-19. With 5 bases removed from V and 4 bases from J, the gap between germline ends came to 5 bases. Germline V gene sequence: CDR1 KGHSH, CDR2 LQKENI. The CDR3 covers 11 residues. Authors' processing steps: Nucleated cell number was recorded as an estimate derived from reference gene primer amplification. This table comes from immunoSEQ multiplex PCR, and its TCRdb copy is limited to in-frame clones, with some not included. V and J calls and clone size are those listed in that table; D and trimming were worked out from the DNA. The repertoire holds 110,000 to 150,000 clones, with less than 85% as singletons.

The sample was PBMCs or T cells enriched from blood (not recorded which). The genes are TRBV18 and TRBJ1-1, with unresolved D. The sequence was obtained from a woman between 18 and 29 years old who had been exposed to COVID-19. CDR3 coding DNA: TGTGCCAGCTCAGGACTCACTGAAGCTTTCTTT. Encoded protein: CASSGLTEAFF.